The 7 T cell receptor beta chains below come from one sample, sequenced in a study. TCRdb re-analysed the 5' RACE reads in MiXCR, keeping a single row per CDR3 protein. The sample lists tens of thousands of distinct CDR3 sequences, more than 25% occurring once. Sample: tumor-infiltrating memory CD4+ T cells sorted from the breast tumor. Subset specified: memory CD4+ T cells, CD4+CD45RO+CD25-. These receptors originate from a female donor with breast cancer.

V gene TRBV15 combines with J gene TRBJ2-3, with D hard to call. CDR1 LNHNV and CDR2 YYDKDF come from the germline V gene (reference sequence). V gave up 2 bases and J gave up 3 bases, with 3 bases separating them. The CDR3 covers 12 residues. The CDR3 is CATSRSTDTQYF. The CDR3 bases are TGTGCCACCAGCAGATCAACAGATACGCAGTATTTT.

The gene calls are TRBV10-1 and TRBJ1-1; TRBD1 might be the D (6 bases). The CDR3 extends over 13 amino acids. Germline V gene sequence: CDR1 WNHNN, CDR2 SYGVQD (reference sequence). With 6 bases removed from V and 11 bases from J, the gap between germline ends came to 19 bases. CDR3 in amino acids: CASSTGSGHRAFF. The CDR3 DNA is TGCGCCAGCAGCACAGGGTCAGGGCATCGGGCTTTCTTT.

The chain recombines TRBV4-1 with TRBJ1-1, with D perhaps TRBD1 (5 bases). Germline CDR1 MGHRA, CDR2 YSYEKL. The CDR3 covers 14 residues. The ends were cut back, 3 bases at V and 5 bases at J, with 13 bases in the middle. CDR3 residues: CASSQLGGRTEAFF. The CDR3 nucleotides are TGCGCCAGCAGCCAGCTGGGGGGACGGACTGAAGCTTTCTTT.

This clonotype has more than one count but fewer than ten. This chain uses TRBV7-9 with TRBJ2-5, with D possibly TRBD2 on 5 matching bases. Germline V gives CDR1 SEHNR, CDR2 FQNEAQ (reference sequence). The CDR3 is 14 residues long. V was trimmed by 3 bases and J by 1 base, leaving 9 bases between them. CDR3 region: CASSFLSGQETQYF. The CDR3, as DNA: TGTGCCAGCAGCTTCTTAAGCGGCCAAGAGACCCAGTACTTC. Variable domain in full (rest from reference TRBV7-9 and TRBJ2-5): DTGVSQNPRHKITKRGQNVTFRCDPISEHNRLYWYRQTLGQGPEFLTYFQNEAQLEKSRLLSDRFSAERPKGSFSTLEIQRTEQGDSAMYLCASSFLSGQETQYFGPGTRLLVL.

Concerning this clonotype: This may come from a read error, since a much larger clone is one base off. The chain joins TRBV20-1 to TRBJ2-2; 10 positions agree with TRBD1. Germline loops: CDR1 DFQATT, CDR2 SNEGSKA (reference sequence). The CDR3 has 14 residues. The CDR3 region is CSARTGGNTGEQFF. The CDR3 DNA is TGCAGTGCGCGGACAGGGGGGAACACCGGGGAGCAGTTTTTT.

V and J are TRBV5-1 and TRBJ1-1; D is undetermined. V lost 1 base to trimming and J lost 6 bases, with 10 bases between them. The CDR3 spans 13 residues. Germline V gene data show CDR1 as SGHRS and CDR2 as YFSETQ. The chain's CDR3 is CASSLSGVAEAFF. The CDR3 nucleotides are TGCGCCAGCAGCTTGTCTGGGGTCGCTGAAGCTTTCTTT.

This clonotype was seen only a few times. The chain recombines TRBV5-1 with TRBJ2-1; 9 bases line up with TRBD2. The V gene end was trimmed by 2 bases and the J gene end by 6 bases; junction bases not matched to a gene: 9. CDR1 SGHRS and CDR2 YFSETQ come from the germline V gene. This CDR3 spans 16 amino acids. The CDR3 DNA is TGCGCCAGCAGCTTATCACTAGCGGGTTCACTCAATGAGCAGTTCTTC. This codes for CASSLSLAGSLNEQFF.